This TCR beta chain originates from a study of T cell changes during pregnancy in multiple sclerosis. Assay: immunoSEQ multiplex PCR; the TCRdb copy retains only in-frame clones and omits some. The top ten hold under 1.5% of the sample, which has 80,000 or so clones, about 91% seen once. Germline trimming cut 5 bases from V and 6 bases from J; bases unmatched to any gene: 8. CDR3 size: 14 residues. Germline V gene lookup returns CDR1 ENHRY and CDR2 SYGVKD. This chain connects TRBV10-3 to TRBJ2-7; 9 nucleotides match TRBD1. The sequence was obtained from a female donor with multiple sclerosis, enrolled in a pregnancy study. Here the sequenced sample was peripheral blood, taken before pregnancy. The CDR3 DNA sequence: TGTGCCATCAGTTCCGGGACAGGGCGTCTCGAGCAGTACTTC. Translation gives CAISSGTGRLEQYF.